The source of this T cell receptor (beta chain) is a study of blood T cell repertoires in COVID-19. At the level of the study: The samples span acute and convalescent COVID-19 from the United States, Italy and Spain. PBMCs, B-cell-depleted T cells, or T cells were the source of the cDNA or gDNA that made up the material.

V gave up 5 bases and J gave up 4 bases; unmatched junction bases: 9. Germline assignment: CDR1 SEHNR and CDR2 FQNEAQ (reference sequence). The CDR3 covers 15 residues. TCRdb keeps only in-frame clones here, not all; method: immunoSEQ multiplex PCR. The sample includes some 220,000 clones, roughly nine tenths seen only once; the top ten take approximately 3.1%. The TCR was taken from a woman in her fifties or sixties in a cohort exposed to, infected with or recovered from COVID-19 (not recorded which). The chain carries TRBV7-9 and TRBJ1-1; 8 bases map to TRBD1. Material: PBMCs or T cells enriched from blood (not recorded which). CDR3 loop: CASSPRGQGVTEAFF. The CDR3, as DNA: TGTGCCAGCAGCCCTCGAGGACAGGGTGTCACTGAAGCTTTCTTT. Full variable domain (outside the CDR3, taken from reference TRBV7-9 and TRBJ1-1): DTGVSQNPRHKITKRGQNVTFRCDPISEHNRLYWYRQTLGQGPEFLTYFQNEAQLEKSRLLSDRFSAERPKGSFSTLEIQRTEQGDSAMYLCASSPRGQGVTEAFFGQGTRLTVV.